One and the same sample provided the 11 T cell receptor beta chains below, sequenced in a study of persistence of HIV-infected CD4 T cells. The libraries were made with immunoSEQ version 4 in survey mode. TCRdb keeps only in-frame clones here, not all; method: immunoSEQ multiplex PCR. Here the sample spans 40,000 to 55,000 clones, under 85% being singletons. Lysates of CMV-infected fibroblasts at approximately 9.4 ug/mL stimulated these cells. CD40L-negative CD69-negative CD45RO-high memory CD4+ T cells were sorted as populations depleted of antigen-responding cells. These TCRs are of unknown antigen specificity. The sequencing here drew on CD4+ T cells sorted from PBMCs after roughly 17-hour stimulation, taken from a patient who received antiretroviral therapy. Receptor source: an adult man with HIV who was CMV-seropositive.

The genes are TRBV5-1 and TRBJ1-4; D not certain. Germline CDR1 reads SGHRS; CDR2 reads YFSETQ. The CDR3 is 13 amino acids. The V end lost 3 bases, the J end lost 8 bases, and 11 bases lay between the germline ends. As DNA, the CDR3 is TGCGCCAGCAGCTCGAAGACTGGGGAAAAACTGTTTTTT. This sequence encodes CASSSKTGEKLFF.

CDR3 residues: CASSLDPGVAEAFF. The CDR3 DNA is TGTGCCAGCAGCTTAGACCCGGGGGTGGCTGAAGCTTTCTTT. J is TRBJ1-1 and V is TRBV7-2; perhaps TRBD1 as D (5 bases). The CDR3 extends over 14 amino acids. V was shortened by 1 base and J by 6 bases, with 12 bases between the two germline ends. Germline CDR1 and CDR2: SGHTA and FQGNSA.

V usage is TRBV5-5 and J usage is TRBJ1-4, with D possibly TRBD1 on 5 matching bases. Germline V gives CDR1 SGHKS, CDR2 YYEKEE (reference sequence). V was pared by 0 bases and J by 2 bases, with 8 bases between. CDR3 length: 15 amino acids. The CDR3 region is CASSLGRATNEKLFF. CDR3 nucleotides: TGTGCCAGCAGCTTGGGCAGGGCCACTAATGAAAAACTGTTTTTT.

This clone was seen more than once but under ten times. V and J are TRBV5-1 and TRBJ2-6; no definite D call. This CDR3 spans 16 amino acids. The V and J ends lost 5 bases and 0 bases respectively, with 12 bases between them. Germline CDR1 SGHRS, CDR2 YFSETQ. CDR3 amino acids: CASSTGLYSGANVLTF. In nucleotides, the CDR3 is TGCGCCAGCAGTACCGGCCTATACTCTGGGGCCAACGTCCTGACTTTC.

The CDR3 loop is CASSARQGLKNTEAFF. CDR3 nucleotides: TGTGCCAGCAGTGCCCGACAGGGGCTAAAGAACACTGAAGCTTTCTTT. The chain couples TRBV25-1 to TRBJ1-1; 8 bases are a match to TRBD1. V was pared by 4 bases and J by 1 base, with 8 bases of the junction left unmatched. This CDR3 region has 16 residues. From germline, CDR1 is MGHDK and CDR2 SYGVNS.

The genes are TRBV6-5 and TRBJ2-3; 7 bases map to TRBD1. J gave up 5 bases and V 6 bases, and 5 bases lay outside the gene matches. There are 13 residues in the CDR3. Germline V gene sequence: CDR1 MNHEY, CDR2 SVGAGI. The CDR3 region is CASSWTGKDTQYF. CDR3 in DNA: TGTGCCAGCAGCTGGACAGGCAAAGATACGCAGTATTTT.

The chain employs TRBV7-2 and TRBJ2-3; D gene ambiguous. Trimming removed 2 bases from V and 4 bases from J, with 7 bases in between. Germline V gene sequence: CDR1 SGHTA, CDR2 FQGNSA. The CDR3 extends over 13 amino acids. The CDR3 nucleotides are TGTGCCAGCAGCTTAAGAGAGGCAGATACGCAGTATTTT. Residues: CASSLREADTQYF.

This chain links TRBV4-1 with TRBJ2-3; TRBD2 is a possible D gene (6 bases). The V end was cut by 0 bases, the J end by 1 base, with 11 bases between. This CDR3 contains 16 residues. Germline CDR1 reads MGHRA; CDR2 reads YSYEKL. The CDR3: CASSQDMGEGTDTQYF. CDR3 DNA: TGCGCCAGCAGCCAAGATATGGGGGAGGGCACAGATACGCAGTATTTT.

V is TRBV7-3 and J is TRBJ1-5, with unresolved D. The CDR3 runs 14 residues. With 0 bases removed from V and 2 bases from J, the gap between germline ends came to 5 bases. Germline V CDR1 and CDR2: SGHTA, FQGTGA. Here the CDR3 DNA reads TGTGCCAGCAGCTTAACTGGCGGCAATCAGCCCCAGCATTTT. Amino acids: CASSLTGGNQPQHF.

J is TRBJ2-2 and V is TRBV9; 7 bases are shared with TRBD1. Germline CDR1 reads SGDLS; CDR2 reads YYNGEE. With 3 bases clipped from V and 2 bases from J, the junction kept 7 bases outside the gene matches. This CDR3 has 16 amino acids. CDR3 sequence: CASSEGTEPNTGELFF. The CDR3 DNA reads TGTGCCAGCAGCGAGGGGACAGAGCCTAACACCGGGGAGCTGTTTTTT.

The J gene is TRBJ1-2, the V gene TRBV6-6, with unresolved D. Germline lookup yields CDR1 MNHNY and CDR2 SVGAGI (reference sequence). The V gene lost 7 bases and the J gene lost 4 bases, with 16 bases spanning the gap. This CDR3 region has 14 residues. The DNA of the CDR3 is TGTGCCAGCACCAAGCCCCCCGGGTCCTATGGCTACACCTTC. Amino acid sequence: CASTKPPGSYGYTF.